Here is one T cell receptor (beta chain) with its context. Its target is not known. The data derive from a study of OX40 agonist ivuxolimab in advanced cancers. Study overall: A male proportion of approximately 80% was recorded, with mean age around 62 years and range about 23 to 90.

Findings of the study overall: There were, on average, more expanded clones in CD8+ T cells than in CD4+. Circulating CD4+ and CD8+ T cells showed clonal expansion by week 6 at 0.1 to 3.0 mg/kg.

CDR1 and CDR2 from the germline V gene are MNHEY and SMNVEV (reference sequence). This CDR3 comprises 13 residues. V lost 8 bases and J lost 5, with 13 bases in between. Here immunoSEQ multiplex PCR was the method, and the copy in TCRdb shows in-frame clones only, minus some. The sample holds about 110,000 clones; roughly 90% are singletons and the top ten take around 0.26%. The sequence came from an adult with an advanced solid tumor such as melanoma, head and neck, liver or kidney cancer. The chain carries TRBV27 and TRBJ2-1; possibly TRBD1 for D (5 bases). The specimen was CD4+ or CD8+ T cells sorted from blood, collected in a trial of the OX40 agonist ivuxolimab. The CDR3 sequence: CASSWGEDNEQFF. The DNA of the CDR3 is TGTGCCAGCTCTTGGGGCGAGGACAATGAGCAGTTCTTC.